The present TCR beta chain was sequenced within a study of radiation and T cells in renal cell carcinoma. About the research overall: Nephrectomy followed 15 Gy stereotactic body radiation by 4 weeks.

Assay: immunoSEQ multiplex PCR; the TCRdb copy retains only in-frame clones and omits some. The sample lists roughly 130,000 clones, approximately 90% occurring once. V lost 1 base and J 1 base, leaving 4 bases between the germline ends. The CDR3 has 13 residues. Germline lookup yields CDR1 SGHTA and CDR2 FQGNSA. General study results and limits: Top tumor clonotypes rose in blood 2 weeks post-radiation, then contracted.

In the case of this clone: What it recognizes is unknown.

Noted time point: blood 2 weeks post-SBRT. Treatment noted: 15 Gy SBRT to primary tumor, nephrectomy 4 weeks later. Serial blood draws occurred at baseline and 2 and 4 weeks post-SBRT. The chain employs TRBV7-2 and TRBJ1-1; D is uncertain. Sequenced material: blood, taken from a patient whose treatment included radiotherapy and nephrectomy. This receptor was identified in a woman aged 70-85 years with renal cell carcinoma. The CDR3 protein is CASSLEGNTEAFF. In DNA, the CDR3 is TGTGCCAGCAGCTTAGAAGGGAACACTGAAGCTTTCTTT.